This passage covers 3 T cell receptor beta chains from one sample sequenced in a study of blood T cell repertoires in COVID-19. Sequencing used immunoSEQ multiplex PCR; TCRdb keeps in-frame clones, though not all of them. The profile shows tens of thousands of clones, approximately 81% of them singletons. Sequences were obtained from peripheral blood. The receptors derive from a woman older than 75 with active or convalescent COVID-19.

The chain uses TRBV5-1 and TRBJ2-1; the D gene is possibly TRBD1 (6 bases). This CDR3 comprises 14 residues. Looked up from germline, CDR1 is SGHRS and CDR2 is YFSETQ. Trimming took 1 base from V and 6 from J, leaving 11 bases between them. CDR3: CASSLFWGLNEQFF. The CDR3 bases are TGCGCCAGCAGCTTGTTTTGGGGGCTCAATGAGCAGTTCTTC.

CDR3 sequence reads: CASSRDSPNQPQHF. CDR3 bases: TGTGCCAGCAGCCGGGACAGTCCCAATCAGCCCCAGCATTTT. The chain uses TRBV6-5 and TRBJ1-5; 7 nucleotides align to TRBD1. CDR3 length: 14 residues. V trimming: 6 bases; J trimming: 3 bases; junction bases outside the gene matches: 5. Germline lookup yields CDR1 MNHEY and CDR2 SVGAGI.

The V gene is TRBV7-8, the J gene TRBJ2-6, with 7 bases lining up with TRBD1. Germline CDR1 is SGHVS and CDR2 is FQNEAQ. This CDR3 has 17 residues. V lost 5 bases, J lost 6 bases, and 13 bases stayed unmatched. CDR3 in amino acids: CASSAQQGRSEANVLTF. CDR3 coding DNA: TGTGCCAGCAGCGCCCAACAGGGGAGAAGTGAGGCCAACGTCCTGACTTTC.